One and the same sample provided the 13 T cell receptor beta chains below, sequenced in a study of blood T cell repertoires in COVID-19. Using immunoSEQ multiplex PCR, the repertoire was profiled, and TCRdb retains in-frame clones only, with some absent. Among roughly 260,000 clones listed, about nine tenths were seen once. Sequenced input: peripheral blood. The receptors here all came from a man aged 40-50 years who had recovered from COVID-19.

The CDR3 region has the DNA TGTGCCAGCAGCTTAGCCCCAGTCGCCCAAGAGACCCAGTACTTC. Translation gives CASSLAPVAQETQYF. The V call is TRBV7-6, the J call TRBJ2-5; D is unresolved. The germline CDR1 and CDR2 sequences are SGHVS and FNYEAQ. The CDR3 spans 15 residues. With 0 bases removed from V and 1 base from J, the gap between germline ends came to 9 bases.

The chain links TRBV6-2 or TRBV6-3 to TRBJ1-1; D unclear. The CDR3 is 14 residues long. The V end was cut by 0 bases, the J end by 4 bases, with 9 bases between. Germline values: CDR1 MNHEY, CDR2 SVGEGT. Here the CDR3 DNA reads TGTGCCAGCAGTTACTCGTCGGCAGGCACTGAAGCTTTCTTT. Residues: CASSYSSAGTEAFF.

The chain uses TRBV11-3 and TRBJ2-7, with D possibly being TRBD2 (5 bases). The CDR3 loop spans 15 amino acids. Germline V gene lookup returns CDR1 SGHNT and CDR2 YENEEA. Trimming removed 7 bases at V and 1 base at J, with 17 bases between. CDR3 sequence: CASIFQREYSYEQYF. As DNA, the CDR3 is TGTGCCAGCATCTTTCAGAGGGAGTATTCCTACGAGCAGTACTTC.

This rearrangement joins TRBV2 to TRBJ1-1; D ambiguous. The CDR3 loop spans 17 amino acids. V was trimmed by 2 bases and J by 6 bases, leaving 22 bases between them. Germline lookup yields CDR1 SNHLY and CDR2 FYNNEI. The CDR3 DNA reads TGTGCCAGCAGTGAATTTTTTAGTCGGGGAGGTGGAGCTGAAGCTTTCTTT. Encoded protein: CASSEFFSRGGGAEAFF.

The genes are TRBV18 and TRBJ2-2; perhaps TRBD2 as D (6 bases). V was pared by 0 bases and J by 2 bases, with 13 bases between. The CDR3 is 17 amino acids. Looked up from germline, CDR1 is KGHSH and CDR2 is LQKENI. The CDR3 here is CASSPPGGPTNTGELFF. The CDR3 DNA reads as TGTGCCAGCTCACCACCGGGGGGACCGACAAACACCGGGGAGCTGTTTTTT.

About this clone itself: The same CDR3 is also encoded by other DNA sequences in this sample. This chain links TRBV6-5 with TRBJ1-2; the match to TRBD1 covers 10 bases. Germline assignment: CDR1 MNHEY and CDR2 SVGAGI. V shed 0 bases, J shed 2 bases, and the junction held 0 bases outside the gene matches. The CDR3 is 15 amino acids. In DNA, the CDR3 is TGTGCCAGCAGTTACTCGGGACAGGGGAACTATGGCTACACCTTC. Translated: CASSYSGQGNYGYTF.

The V call is TRBV2, the J call TRBJ2-7, with D possibly TRBD2 on 6 matching bases. With 7 bases removed from V and 2 bases from J, the gap between germline ends came to 18 bases. The CDR3 length is 15 residues. Germline CDR1 reads SNHLY; CDR2 reads FYNNEI. CDR3 sequence (DNA): TGTGCCAGCACCCTATACGGGGACTCTCCCTACGAGCAGTACTTC. Its translation is CASTLYGDSPYEQYF. Drawing the rest from reference TRBV2 and TRBJ2-7, the complete variable domain is EPEVTQTPSHQVTQMGQEVILRCVPISNHLYFYWYRQILGQKVEFLVSFYNNEISEKSEIFDDQFSVERPDGSNFTLKIRSTKLEDSAMYFCASTLYGDSPYEQYFGPGTRLTVT.

V usage is TRBV19 and J usage is TRBJ2-1; 8 nucleotides match TRBD2. V lost 3 bases to trimming and J lost 8 bases; unmatched junction nucleotides: 6. The CDR3 is 14 amino acids. Germline CDR1 reads LNHDA; CDR2 reads SQIVND (reference sequence). DNA for the CDR3: TGTGCCAGTAGTATGCGGACTAGCACCTATGAGCAGTTCTTC. This encodes CASSMRTSTYEQFF.

This clone was recorded only once. The rearrangement joins TRBV5-4 to TRBJ2-7, with 7 bases lining up with TRBD1. Germline trimming cut 4 bases from V and 3 bases from J; bases unmatched to any gene: 7. This CDR3 comprises 14 residues. Germline V gives CDR1 SGHNT, CDR2 YYREEE (reference sequence). The CDR3 region is CASSPGTARYEQYF. The CDR3 coding sequence is TGTGCCAGCAGCCCGGGGACAGCCCGCTACGAGCAGTACTTC.

The V and J genes are TRBV13 and TRBJ2-5, with 9 bases matching TRBD1. V lost 5 bases, J lost 5 bases, and 9 bases stayed unmatched. CDR3 length equals 15 residues. In germline, CDR1 is PRHDT, CDR2 FYEKMQ (reference sequence). The CDR3 is CASSGAGQGGETQYF. CDR3 nucleotide sequence: TGTGCCAGCAGCGGCGCGGGACAGGGCGGCGAGACCCAGTACTTC.

The rearrangement joins TRBV6-4 to TRBJ2-1; TRBD2 matches at 7 bases. J gave up 7 bases and V 4 bases, and 13 bases lay outside the gene matches. The germline CDR1 and CDR2 sequences are MRHNA and SNTAGT. The CDR3 contains 16 residues. The CDR3 spells CASSVRAGRHSNEQFF. DNA for the CDR3: TGTGCCAGCAGTGTCCGAGCGGGGAGACATTCTAATGAGCAGTTCTTC.

The chain has TRBV11-2 and TRBJ1-1; 7 bases map to TRBD1. This CDR3 has 15 amino acids. From germline, CDR1 is SGHAT and CDR2 FQNNGV. V lost 6 bases, J lost 1 base, and 8 bases stayed unmatched. CDR3 nucleotides: TGTGCCAGCAGAAAAAGGACAGGCCCGAACACTGAAGCTTTCTTT. This gives the protein CASRKRTGPNTEAFF.

The DNA of the CDR3 is TGTGCCAGCAGTTTCGCGGGGGGGCCCGAGCAGTACTTC. Amino acid sequence: CASSFAGGPEQYF. The chain couples TRBV6-5 to TRBJ2-7; TRBD2 matches at 9 bases. The trim removed 4 bases at V and 6 bases at J, leaving 4 bases unmatched. Germline-derived CDR1 and CDR2 are MNHEY and SVGAGI. The CDR3 consists of 13 residues.